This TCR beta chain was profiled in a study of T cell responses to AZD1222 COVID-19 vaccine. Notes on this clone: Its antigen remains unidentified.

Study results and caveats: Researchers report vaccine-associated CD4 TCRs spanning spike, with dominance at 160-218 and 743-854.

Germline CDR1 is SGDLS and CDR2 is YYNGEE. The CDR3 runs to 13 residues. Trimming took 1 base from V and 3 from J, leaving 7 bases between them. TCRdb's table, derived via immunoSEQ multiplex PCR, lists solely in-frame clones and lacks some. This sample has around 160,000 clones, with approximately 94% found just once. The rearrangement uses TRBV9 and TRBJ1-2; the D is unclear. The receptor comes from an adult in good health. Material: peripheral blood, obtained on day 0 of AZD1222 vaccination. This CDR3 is CASSVWGDYGYTF. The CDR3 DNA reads TGTGCCAGCAGCGTATGGGGAGACTATGGCTACACCTTC.